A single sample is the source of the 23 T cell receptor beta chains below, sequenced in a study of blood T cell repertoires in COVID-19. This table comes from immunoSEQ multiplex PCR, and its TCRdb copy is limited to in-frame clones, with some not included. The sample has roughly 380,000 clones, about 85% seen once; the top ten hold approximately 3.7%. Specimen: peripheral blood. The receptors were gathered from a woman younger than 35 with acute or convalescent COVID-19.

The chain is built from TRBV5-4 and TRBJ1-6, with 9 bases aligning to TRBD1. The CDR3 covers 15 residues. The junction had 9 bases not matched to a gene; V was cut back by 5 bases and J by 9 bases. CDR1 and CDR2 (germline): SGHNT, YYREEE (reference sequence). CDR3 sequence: CASRQGDRESSPLHF. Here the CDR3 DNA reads TGTGCCAGCAGACAGGGGGACAGGGAATCTTCACCCCTCCACTTT.

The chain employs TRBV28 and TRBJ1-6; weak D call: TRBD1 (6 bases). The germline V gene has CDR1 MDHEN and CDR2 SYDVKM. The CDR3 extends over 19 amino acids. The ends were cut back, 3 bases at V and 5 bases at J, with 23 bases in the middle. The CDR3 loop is CASSLARGRDSINNSPLHF. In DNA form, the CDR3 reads TGTGCCAGCAGTTTGGCCAGGGGTCGAGACTCGATCAATAATTCACCCCTCCACTTT.

Here the CDR3 DNA reads TGTGCCAGCAGTTACTCTTACACAGATACGCAGTATTTT. It codes for CASSYSYTDTQYF. The chain combines TRBV6-2 or TRBV6-3 with TRBJ2-3; D ambiguous. V was clipped by 0 bases and J by 2 bases, with 3 bases between them. CDR3 length equals 13 residues. Looked up from germline, CDR1 is MNHEY and CDR2 is SVGEGT.

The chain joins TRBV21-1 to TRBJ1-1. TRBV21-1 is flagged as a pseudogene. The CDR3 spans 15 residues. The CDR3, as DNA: TGTGCCAGCAGCCTTGGGGGACTAATGAACACTGAAGCTTTCTTT. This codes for CASSLGGLMNTEAFF.

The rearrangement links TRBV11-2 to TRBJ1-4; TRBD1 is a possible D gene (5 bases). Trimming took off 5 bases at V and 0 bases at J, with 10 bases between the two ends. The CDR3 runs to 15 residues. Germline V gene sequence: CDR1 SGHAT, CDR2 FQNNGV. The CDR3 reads CASSLGGATNEKLFF. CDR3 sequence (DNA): TGTGCCAGCAGCCTTGGAGGGGCAACTAATGAAAAACTGTTTTTT.

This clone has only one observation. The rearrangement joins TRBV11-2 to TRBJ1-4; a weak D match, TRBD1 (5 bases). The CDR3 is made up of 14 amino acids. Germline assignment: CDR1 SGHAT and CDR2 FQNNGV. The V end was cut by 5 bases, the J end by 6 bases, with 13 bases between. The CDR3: CASSRNWGDEKLFF. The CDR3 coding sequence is TGTGCCAGCAGCCGAAACTGGGGGGATGAAAAACTGTTTTTT.

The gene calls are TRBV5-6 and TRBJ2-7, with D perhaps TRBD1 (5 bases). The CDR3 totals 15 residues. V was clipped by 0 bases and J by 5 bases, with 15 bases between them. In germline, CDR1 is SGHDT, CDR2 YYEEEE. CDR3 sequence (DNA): TGTGCCAGCAGCTTGGCCGGCAGGGTCCCCGACGAGCAGTACTTC. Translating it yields CASSLAGRVPDEQYF.

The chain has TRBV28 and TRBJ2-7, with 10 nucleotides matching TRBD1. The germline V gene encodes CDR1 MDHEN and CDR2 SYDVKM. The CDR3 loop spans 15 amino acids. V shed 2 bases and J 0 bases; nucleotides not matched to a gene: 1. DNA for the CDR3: TGTGCCAGCAGTTTAGGGGACAGGGGCTCCTACGAGCAGTACTTC. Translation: CASSLGDRGSYEQYF.

The CDR3 protein is CATDSQGTEAFF. Here the CDR3 DNA reads TGTGCCACCGACTCGCAGGGCACTGAAGCTTTCTTT. The chain joins TRBV7-9 to TRBJ1-1; TRBD1 might be the D (5 bases). The CDR3 length is 12 residues. Germline V CDR1 and CDR2: SEHNR, FQNEAQ (reference sequence). Trimming stripped 10 bases from V and 4 bases from J, with 13 bases between.

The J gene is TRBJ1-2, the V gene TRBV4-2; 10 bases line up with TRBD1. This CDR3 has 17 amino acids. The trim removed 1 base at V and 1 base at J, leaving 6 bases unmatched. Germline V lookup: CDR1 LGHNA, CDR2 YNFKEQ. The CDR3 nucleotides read TGTGCCAGCAGCCAAGTGTACCGGGACAGGGGTAACTATGGCTACACCTTC. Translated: CASSQVYRDRGNYGYTF.

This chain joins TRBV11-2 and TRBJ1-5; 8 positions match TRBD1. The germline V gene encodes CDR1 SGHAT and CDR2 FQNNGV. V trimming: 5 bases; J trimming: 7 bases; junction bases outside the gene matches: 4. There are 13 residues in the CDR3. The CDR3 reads CASSDRGYQPQHF. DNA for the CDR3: TGTGCCAGCAGCGACAGGGGTTACCAGCCCCAGCATTTT.

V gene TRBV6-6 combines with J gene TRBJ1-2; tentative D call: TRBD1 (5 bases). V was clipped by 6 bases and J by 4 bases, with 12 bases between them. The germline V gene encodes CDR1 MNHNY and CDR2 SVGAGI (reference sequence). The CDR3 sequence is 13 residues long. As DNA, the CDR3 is TGTGCCAGCAGCGGTCAGGGACTCTATGGCTACACCTTC. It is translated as CASSGQGLYGYTF.

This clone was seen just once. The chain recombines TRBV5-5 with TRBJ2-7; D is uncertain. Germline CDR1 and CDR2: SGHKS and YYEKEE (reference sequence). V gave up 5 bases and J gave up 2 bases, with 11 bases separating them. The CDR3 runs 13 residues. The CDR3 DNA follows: TGTGCCAGCAGGCAAGACGGAGCCTACGAGCAGTACTTC. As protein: CASRQDGAYEQYF. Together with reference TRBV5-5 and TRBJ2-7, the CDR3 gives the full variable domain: DAGVTQSPTHLIKTRGQQVTLRCSPISGHKSVSWYQQVLGQGPQFIFQYYEKEERGRGNFPDRFSARQFPNYSSELNVNALLLGDSALYLCASRQDGAYEQYFGPGTRLTVT.

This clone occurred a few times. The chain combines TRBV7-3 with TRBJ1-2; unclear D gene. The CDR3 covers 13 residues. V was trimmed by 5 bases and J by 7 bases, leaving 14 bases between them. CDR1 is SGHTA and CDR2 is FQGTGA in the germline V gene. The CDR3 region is CASSTTPGGGYTF. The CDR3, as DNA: TGTGCCAGCAGCACGACCCCGGGTGGTGGCTACACCTTC.

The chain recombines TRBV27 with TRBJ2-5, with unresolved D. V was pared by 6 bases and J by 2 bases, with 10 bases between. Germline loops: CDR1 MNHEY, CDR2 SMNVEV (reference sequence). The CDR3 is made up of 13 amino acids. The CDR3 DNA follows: TGTGCCAGCAGCGCTTACATACAAGAGACCCAGTACTTC. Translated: CASSAYIQETQYF.

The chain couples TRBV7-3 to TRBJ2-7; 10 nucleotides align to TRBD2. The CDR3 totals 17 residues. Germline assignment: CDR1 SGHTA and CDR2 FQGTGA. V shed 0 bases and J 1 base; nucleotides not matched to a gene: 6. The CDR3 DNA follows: TGTGCCAGCAGCTTAACGGGCGTAGCGGGAGGTTCCTACGAGCAGTACTTC. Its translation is CASSLTGVAGGSYEQYF.

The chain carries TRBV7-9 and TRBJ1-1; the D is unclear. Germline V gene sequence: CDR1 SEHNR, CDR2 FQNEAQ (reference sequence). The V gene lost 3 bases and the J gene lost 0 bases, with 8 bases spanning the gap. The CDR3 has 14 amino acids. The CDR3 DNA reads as TGTGCCAGCAGCTTCGGCGGCATGAACACTGAAGCTTTCTTT. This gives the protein CASSFGGMNTEAFF.

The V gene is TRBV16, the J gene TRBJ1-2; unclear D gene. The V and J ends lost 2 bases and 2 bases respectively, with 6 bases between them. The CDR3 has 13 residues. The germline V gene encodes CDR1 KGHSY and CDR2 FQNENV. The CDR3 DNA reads TGTGCCAGCAGCCAAGCGGAAAACTATGGCTACACCTTC. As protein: CASSQAENYGYTF. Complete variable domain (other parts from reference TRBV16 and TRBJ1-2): GEEVAQTPKHLVRGEGQKAKLYCAPIKGHSYVFWYQQVLKNEFKFLISFQNENVFDETGMPKERFSAKCLPNSPCSLEIQATKLEDSAVYFCASSQAENYGYTFGSGTRLTVV.

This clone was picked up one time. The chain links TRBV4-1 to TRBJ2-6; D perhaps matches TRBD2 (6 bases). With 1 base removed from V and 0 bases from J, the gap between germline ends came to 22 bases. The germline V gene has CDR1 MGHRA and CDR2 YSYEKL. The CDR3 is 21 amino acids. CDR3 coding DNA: TGCGCCAGCAGCCAAGTCGGGGGTGTATGGGGGTTCTACTCTGGGGCCAACGTCCTGACTTTC. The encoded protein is CASSQVGGVWGFYSGANVLTF.

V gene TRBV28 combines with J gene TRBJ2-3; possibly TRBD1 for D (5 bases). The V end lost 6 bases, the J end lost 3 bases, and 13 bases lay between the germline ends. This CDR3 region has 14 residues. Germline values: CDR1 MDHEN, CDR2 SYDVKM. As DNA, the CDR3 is TGTGCCAGCAGCACGGGCAGGGTAACAGATACGCAGTATTTT. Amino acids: CASSTGRVTDTQYF. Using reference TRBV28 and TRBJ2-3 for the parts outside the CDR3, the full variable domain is DVKVTQSSRYLVKRTGEKVFLECVQDMDHENMFWYRQDPGLGLRLIYFSYDVKMKEKGDIPEGYSVSREKKERFSLILESASTNQTSMYLCASSTGRVTDTQYFGPGTRLTVL.

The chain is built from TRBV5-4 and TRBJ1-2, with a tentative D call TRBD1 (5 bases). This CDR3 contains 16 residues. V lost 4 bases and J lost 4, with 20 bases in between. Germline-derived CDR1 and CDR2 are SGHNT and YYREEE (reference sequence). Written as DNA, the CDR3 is TGTGCCAGCAGCCTACAAAGGGGATCTGCCCCCTATGGCTACACCTTC. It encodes CASSLQRGSAPYGYTF. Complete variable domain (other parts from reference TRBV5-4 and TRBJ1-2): ETGVTQSPTHLIKTRGQQVTLRCSSQSGHNTVSWYQQALGQGPQFIFQYYREEENGRGNFPPRFSGLQFPNYSSELNVNALELDDSALYLCASSLQRGSAPYGYTFGSGTRLTVV.

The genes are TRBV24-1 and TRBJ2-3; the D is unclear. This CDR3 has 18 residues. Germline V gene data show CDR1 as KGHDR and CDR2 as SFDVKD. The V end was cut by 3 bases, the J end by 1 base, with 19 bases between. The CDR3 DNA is TGTGCCACCAGTGATCGTTCCCCCATGAGGAGCGGCACAGATACGCAGTATTTT. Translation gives CATSDRSPMRSGTDTQYF.

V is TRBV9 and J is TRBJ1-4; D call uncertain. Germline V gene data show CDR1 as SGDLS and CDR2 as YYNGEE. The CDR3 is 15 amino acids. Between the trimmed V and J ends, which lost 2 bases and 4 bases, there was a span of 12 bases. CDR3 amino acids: CASSVSNGINEKLFF. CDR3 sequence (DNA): TGTGCCAGCAGCGTCTCGAACGGGATTAATGAAAAACTGTTTTTT.